These 25 T cell receptor beta chains were sequenced from one sample in a study of neurological immune-mediated disorders. A single record per CDR3 protein comes from TCRdb applying MiXCR to the 5' RACE reads. Of under 75,000 distinct CDR3 sequences listed, 2.5% to 4% are singletons. The sequenced sample was PBMCs. The origin of the receptors is a woman in her forties or fifties with multiple sclerosis.

This clonotype is categorized as medium-sized. The chain carries TRBV12-3 or TRBV12-4 and TRBJ2-5, with D unclear. V lost 5 bases and J 5 bases, leaving 12 bases between the germline ends. CDR3 length: 13 amino acids. CDR3 bases: TGTGCCAGCAGTCGTAATAGGTGGGAGACCCAGTACTTC. It specifies CASSRNRWETQYF.

This clonotype has a count of ten or more. The chain combines TRBV9 with TRBJ2-1; TRBD2 aligns across 9 bases. The germline V gene has CDR1 SGDLS and CDR2 YYNGEE. The length of the CDR3 is 15 residues. The V and J ends lost 0 bases and 9 bases, in that order; junction bases with no gene match: 7. The CDR3 region is CASSVGGGRGGEQFF. The DNA of the CDR3 is TGTGCCAGCAGCGTAGGGGGCGGGAGGGGTGGTGAGCAGTTCTTC.

This clonotype was recorded at least ten times. The rearrangement uses TRBV4-3 and TRBJ2-7, with D perhaps TRBD2 (5 bases). Per germline, CDR1 LGHNA and CDR2 YSLEER. Trimming pared 3 bases from V and 3 bases from J, leaving 15 bases between. The CDR3 is 15 amino acids. The CDR3 bases are TGCGCCAGCAGCCAGACCTCTAGCATTCGCTACGAGCAGTACTTC. Amino acids: CASSQTSSIRYEQYF.

This clonotype has at least ten counts. This rearrangement joins TRBV15 to TRBJ2-1, with D tentatively TRBD2 (7 bases). The V end lost 1 base, the J end lost 5 bases, and 15 bases lay between the germline ends. Germline-derived CDR1 and CDR2 are LNHNV and YYDKDF (reference sequence). This CDR3 spans 16 amino acids. The CDR3 reads CATSRGGAGHNNEQFF. CDR3 DNA sequence: TGTGCCACCAGCAGAGGGGGAGCGGGACATAACAATGAGCAGTTCTTC.

This clonotype was found many times. The rearrangement joins TRBV3-1 to TRBJ2-1; D ambiguous. Germline CDR1 and CDR2: LGHDT and YNNKEL (reference sequence). The V and J ends lost 1 base and 0 bases respectively, with 10 bases between them. The CDR3 consists of 16 residues. CDR3 loop: CASSQGYVGSYNEQFF. Written as DNA, the CDR3 is TGTGCCAGCAGCCAAGGGTACGTCGGCTCCTACAATGAGCAGTTCTTC.

This clonotype was observed many times. The rearrangement uses TRBV29-1 and TRBJ2-1, with a possible D match to TRBD2 (6 bases). With 4 bases removed from V and 2 bases from J, the gap between germline ends came to 12 bases. In germline, CDR1 is SQVTM, CDR2 ANQGSEA. The CDR3 sequence is 14 residues long. Written as DNA, the CDR3 is TGCAGCGTTGGCCGGGACTTCACCTACAATGAGCAGTTCTTC. This gives the protein CSVGRDFTYNEQFF.

This clonotype was counted at least ten times. The chain carries TRBV5-1 and TRBJ1-1; D remains ambiguous. Germline-derived CDR1 and CDR2 are SGHRS and YFSETQ. The CDR3 spans 15 residues. V lost 4 bases and J 4 bases, leaving 17 bases between the germline ends. As DNA, the CDR3 is TGCGCCAGCAGCGTATCAGATCCGGGAGGCACTGAAGCTTTCTTT. This sequence encodes CASSVSDPGGTEAFF.

In this sample, this clonotype turned up many times. CDR3 amino acids: CSAFLAGNNEQFF. The CDR3 nucleotides read TGCAGTGCTTTTTTAGCGGGTAACAATGAGCAGTTCTTC. This chain connects TRBV20-1 to TRBJ2-1, with TRBD2 matching 7 bases. Germline V lookup: CDR1 DFQATT, CDR2 SNEGSKA (reference sequence). V trimming: 5 bases; J trimming: 5 bases; junction bases outside the gene matches: 6. The CDR3 spans 13 residues.

In this sample, this clonotype turned up many times. The genes are TRBV12-3 or TRBV12-4 and TRBJ1-6; possibly TRBD1 for D (5 bases). The CDR3 is 16 residues long. V shed 5 bases and J shed 2 bases, with 13 bases lying between them. CDR3 residues: CASSRGGLAYNSPLHF. The CDR3, as DNA: TGTGCCAGCAGTCGTGGGGGACTGGCCTATAATTCACCCCTCCACTTT.

This clonotype was observed a few times. A read error is possible here, since a much larger clone lies one base away. This chain links TRBV29-1 with TRBJ2-6; D possibly corresponds to TRBD1 (5 bases). Germline lookup yields CDR1 SQVTM and CDR2 ANQGSEA. The CDR3 has 13 amino acids. As DNA, the CDR3 is TGCAGCGTTAGGTCCTCTGGGGCCAAAGTCCTGACTTTC. Translated: CSVRSSGAKVLTF. The full variable domain, rest sourced from reference TRBV29-1 and TRBJ2-6, is SAVISQKPSRDICQRGTSLTIQCQVDSQVTMMFWYRQQPGQSLTLIATANQGSEATYESGFVIDKFPISRPNLTFSTLTVSNMSPEDSSIYLCSVRSSGAKVLTFGAGSRLTVL.

This clonotype has at least ten counts. V gene TRBV7-9 combines with J gene TRBJ2-1, with D possibly matching TRBD2 (5 bases). Germline loops: CDR1 SEHNR, CDR2 FQNEAQ (reference sequence). This CDR3 is 16 amino acids long. Trimming shortened V by 7 bases and J by 5 bases, and 21 bases separated the two germline ends. The CDR3 DNA follows: TGTGCCAGCACCCCTGATAGCGCCCCCGCTCACAATGAGCAGTTCTTC. The encoded protein is CASTPDSAPAHNEQFF.

As for this clonotype: A much larger clone sits a single nucleotide away, making a read error possible. This chain uses TRBV10-2 with TRBJ1-6; the match to TRBD1 covers 8 bases. Germline V CDR1 and CDR2: WSHSY, SAAADI. The CDR3 totals 13 residues. The CDR3 region has the DNA TGCGCCAGCCACAGGGGGTCGGGTTCACCCCTCAACTTT. This sequence encodes CASHRGSGSPLNF.

Many counts were recorded for this clonotype. The chain is built from TRBV18 and TRBJ2-1, with D maybe TRBD2 (5 bases). CDR1 is KGHSH, CDR2 LQKENI, per germline. CDR3 size: 17 residues. V lost 2 bases and J lost 1, with 15 bases in between. CDR3 residues: CASSPSLSGISYNEQFF. The CDR3 DNA follows: TGTGCCAGCTCACCATCATTATCGGGGATTTCCTACAATGAGCAGTTCTTC.

There are many counts of this clonotype. The chain is built from TRBV28 and TRBJ1-6; the D gene is possibly TRBD1 (6 bases). V was cut by 6 bases and J by 5 bases, with 14 bases left in between. Germline CDR1 reads MDHEN; CDR2 reads SYDVKM. The CDR3 runs to 15 residues. As DNA, the CDR3 is TGTGCCAGCAGGCCCGGGGACATGGATAATTCACCCCTCCACTTT. It codes for CASRPGDMDNSPLHF.

This clonotype was recorded many times. The chain recombines TRBV12-3 or TRBV12-4 with TRBJ2-4, with D possibly TRBD1 on 5 matching bases. Between the trimmed V and J ends, which lost 2 bases and 7 bases, there was a span of 9 bases. The CDR3 consists of 13 residues. The CDR3 DNA is TGTGCCAGCAGTTTAATCAGGGTGAACATTCAGTACTTC. Translation: CASSLIRVNIQYF.

This clonotype has ten or more counts. The chain has TRBV7-6 and TRBJ2-5; TRBD2 matches 7 bases. The CDR3 sequence is 16 residues long. The junction had 5 bases not matched to a gene; V was cut back by 1 base and J by 0 bases. Germline V gene data show CDR1 as SGHVS and CDR2 as FNYEAQ. The chain's CDR3 is CASSLVGRGYQETQYF. Here the CDR3 DNA reads TGTGCCAGCAGCTTAGTTGGGCGGGGGTACCAAGAGACCCAGTACTTC.

This clonotype was recorded many times. J is TRBJ2-7 and V is TRBV6-2 or TRBV6-3; TRBD1 agrees at 8 bases. With 4 bases clipped from V and 9 bases from J, the junction kept 8 bases outside the gene matches. The CDR3 runs to 13 residues. Germline V gene sequence: CDR1 MNHEY, CDR2 SVGEGT. The CDR3 spells CASSFLGQGVQYV. In DNA form, the CDR3 reads TGTGCCAGCAGTTTCCTCGGACAGGGAGTGCAGTACGTC.

Ten or more counts support this clonotype. The chain recombines TRBV7-3 with TRBJ2-3, with 12 bases identical to TRBD2. CDR3 size: 18 residues. The V segment lost 3 bases and the J segment 1 base; nucleotides outside the gene matches: 8. The V gene's germline CDR1 is SGHTA and CDR2 FQGTGA. CDR3 nucleotide sequence: TGTGCCAGCAGCTTTCGACTAGCGGGAGTCGGTGGCACAGATACGCAGTATTTT. Translation gives CASSFRLAGVGGTDTQYF. Filled out from reference TRBV7-3 and TRBJ2-3, the complete variable domain reads GAGVSQTPSNKVTEKGKYVELRCDPISGHTALYWYRQSLGQGPEFLIYFQGTGAADDSGLPNDRFFAVRPEGSVSTLKIQRTERGDSAVYLCASSFRLAGVGGTDTQYFGPGTRLTVL.

The V gene is TRBV20-1, the J gene TRBJ2-1; 7 bases are a match to TRBD2. There are 15 residues in the CDR3. Trimming cost V 0 bases and J 4 bases; bases outside gene matches: 6. CDR1 is DFQATT and CDR2 is SNEGSKA in the germline V gene (reference sequence). As DNA, the CDR3 is TGCAGTGCTAGAGATGAGGTAGCGGGTTACAATGAGCAGTTCTTC. This gives the protein CSARDEVAGYNEQFF.

This clonotype was seen many times. For the CDR3, the DNA is TGTGCCAGCAGCTTGGGGGGGTCGGGATGGACCCAGTACTTC. It yields the protein CASSLGGSGWTQYF. The J gene is TRBJ2-5, the V gene TRBV5-6, with D perhaps given as TRBD1 or TRBD2 (5 bases each). Trimming took 0 bases from V and 7 from J, leaving 13 bases between them. Germline-derived CDR1 and CDR2 are SGHDT and YYEEEE. This CDR3 region has 14 residues.

This clonotype has at least ten counts. The chain carries TRBV7-2 and TRBJ2-2; D may be TRBD1 (5 bases). V lost 2 bases and J 6 bases, leaving 16 bases between the germline ends. The CDR3 is made up of 16 amino acids. The germline gives CDR1 SGHTA, CDR2 FQGNSA. CDR3: CASSLFQGVKSGELFF. Here the CDR3 DNA reads TGTGCCAGCAGCTTATTCCAGGGTGTCAAGTCCGGGGAGCTGTTTTTT.

This clonotype was observed at least ten times. The CDR3 nucleotides are TGTGCCAGCAGCCAAACTCTCGACAGGGTACGAGAAAAACTGTTTTTT. As protein: CASSQTLDRVREKLFF. This chain joins TRBV7-2 and TRBJ1-4; 7 bases map to TRBD1. Trimming at V came to 5 bases and at J to 8 bases, leaving 14 bases not matched to a gene. The germline V gene has CDR1 SGHTA and CDR2 FQGNSA. The CDR3 loop spans 16 amino acids.

This clonotype was recorded many times. The rearrangement uses TRBV4-1 and TRBJ2-1, with TRBD2 matching over 10 bases. CDR3 size: 17 residues. The germline V gene has CDR1 MGHRA and CDR2 YSYEKL. After removal of 0 bases from V and 3 bases from J, the junction contained 5 bases not matched to a gene. The CDR3: CASSQDRGTSDYNEQFF. For the CDR3, the DNA is TGCGCCAGCAGCCAAGATCGAGGGACTAGCGACTACAATGAGCAGTTCTTC.

This clonotype occurred many times. This chain joins TRBV6-5 and TRBJ2-5; 7 bases map to TRBD1. The CDR3 is made up of 16 amino acids. The germline CDR1 and CDR2 sequences are MNHEY and SVGAGI. V was clipped by 5 bases and J by 3 bases; unmatched bases: 12. CDR3 nucleotide sequence: TGTGCCAGCAGTACACGGGTAGGGACAGAGAAAGAGACCCAGTACTTC. Protein: CASSTRVGTEKETQYF.

This clonotype was detected ten times or more. V gene TRBV3-1 combines with J gene TRBJ2-1; 8 bases fit TRBD1. This CDR3 region has 21 residues. Germline V gene sequence: CDR1 LGHDT, CDR2 YNNKEL (reference sequence). J gave up 2 bases and V 1 base, and 19 bases lay outside the gene matches. CDR3 in amino acids: CASSQVQDRAIGRETYNEQFF. The CDR3 nucleotides are TGTGCCAGCAGCCAAGTGCAGGACAGGGCCATTGGTCGCGAGACCTACAATGAGCAGTTCTTC.